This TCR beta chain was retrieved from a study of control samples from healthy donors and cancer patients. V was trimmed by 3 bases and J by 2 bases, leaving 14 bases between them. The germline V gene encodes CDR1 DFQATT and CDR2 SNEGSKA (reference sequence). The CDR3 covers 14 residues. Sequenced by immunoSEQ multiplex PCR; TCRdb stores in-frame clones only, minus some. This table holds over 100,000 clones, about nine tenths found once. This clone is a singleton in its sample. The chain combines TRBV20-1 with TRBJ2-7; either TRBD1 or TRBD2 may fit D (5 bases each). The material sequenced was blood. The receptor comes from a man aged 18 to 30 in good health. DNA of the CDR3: TGCAGTGCTAGTTTTTTTCAGGGAGCCTACGAGCAGTACTTC. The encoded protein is CSASFFQGAYEQYF.